The 18 T cell receptor beta chains reported below all come from one sample, sequenced in a study of shared clonotypes between healthy human individuals. Sequencing was performed with immunoSEQ multiplex PCR; in TCRdb, only in-frame clones are kept and a portion is missing. The sample holds some 480,000 clones, 70% to 85% seen once. The specimen was PBMCs. The receptor source for this set is a woman aged 40 to 50 in good health. Some clones in this sample may be carry-over from other donors' samples.

V gene TRBV5-1 combines with J gene TRBJ2-5; 8 positions match TRBD2. The germline gives CDR1 SGHRS, CDR2 YFSETQ. The CDR3 totals 16 residues. J gave up 2 bases and V 9 bases, and 15 bases lay outside the gene matches. For the CDR3, the DNA is TGCGCCACGACCCCCGACGGGAGGGCAGGACAAGAGACCCAGTACTTC. It codes for CATTPDGRAGQETQYF.

The rearrangement links TRBV19 to TRBJ2-4, with unresolved D. V lost 3 bases to trimming and J lost 1 base, with 4 bases between them. This CDR3 is built from 13 residues. Germline V gives CDR1 LNHDA, CDR2 SQIVND (reference sequence). The DNA of the CDR3 is TGTGCCAGTAGTATGGGGGCCAAAAACATTCAGTACTTC. Residues: CASSMGAKNIQYF.

The gene calls are TRBV5-4 and TRBJ1-2; maybe TRBD1 (6 bases). Germline-derived CDR1 and CDR2 are SGHNT and YYREEE (reference sequence). The CDR3 loop spans 13 amino acids. Between the trimmed V and J ends, which lost 3 bases and 7 bases, there was a span of 13 bases. The CDR3, as DNA: TGTGCCAGCAGCTACACAGGGAAGACTGGCTACACCTTC. It translates to CASSYTGKTGYTF.

V gene TRBV28 combines with J gene TRBJ2-1, with D possibly matching TRBD1 (6 bases). Trimming stripped 8 bases from V and 8 bases from J, with 13 bases between. Per germline, CDR1 MDHEN and CDR2 SYDVKM. The CDR3 extends over 12 amino acids. The CDR3 reads CASLAGVHEQFF. The CDR3 nucleotides are TGTGCCAGCCTTGCAGGGGTACATGAGCAGTTCTTC.

The rearrangement links TRBV5-1 to TRBJ2-7; 10 bases fit TRBD2. The germline CDR1 and CDR2 sequences are SGHRS and YFSETQ. The ends lost 0 bases at V and 3 bases at J; junction bases unmatched: 3. This CDR3 contains 15 residues. CDR3 DNA sequence: TGCGCCAGCAGCTTGGTACTAGCGGGAAACTACGAGCAGTACTTC. Translation: CASSLVLAGNYEQYF.

V gene TRBV7-2 combines with J gene TRBJ2-3; 9 bases fit TRBD2. CDR1 and CDR2 from the germline V gene are SGHTA and FQGNSA. This CDR3 is built from 16 residues. The V gene end was trimmed by 5 bases and the J gene end by 2 bases; junction bases not matched to a gene: 8. Here the CDR3 DNA reads TGTGCCAGCAGCCTCGGGACTAGCCAACCCACAGATACGCAGTATTTT. Protein: CASSLGTSQPTDTQYF.

This clone has only one observation. This chain joins TRBV4-2 and TRBJ2-5, with 7 bases lining up with TRBD1. The assigned J gene may be wrong: the sequence end matches TRBJ2-7 better. The germline V gene has CDR1 LGHNA and CDR2 YNFKEQ. The CDR3 runs 15 residues. The CDR3 DNA follows: TGTGCCAGCAGCCAAGAGAGGACAGGAGGCTACGAGCAGTACTTC. Its translation is CASSQERTGGYEQYF.

This clone has only a few counts. The V gene is TRBV19, the J gene TRBJ1-5; 9 nucleotides align to TRBD1. Germline lookup yields CDR1 LNHDA and CDR2 SQIVND (reference sequence). V was clipped by 5 bases and J by 7 bases; unmatched bases: 6. The CDR3 has 14 amino acids. The CDR3 bases are TGTGCCAGTAGTGAACAGGGGGCAGGCCAGCCCCAGCATTTT. Translated, it gives CASSEQGAGQPQHF.

This clone was seen only a few times. V usage is TRBV28 and J usage is TRBJ2-1; either TRBD1 or TRBD2 may supply D (6 bases each). V lost 5 bases to trimming and J lost 5 bases, with 13 bases between them. CDR1 and CDR2 (germline): MDHEN, SYDVKM. CDR3 size: 14 residues. This chain's CDR3 is CASSEGGSDNEQFF. The CDR3 DNA sequence: TGTGCCAGCAGTGAGGGGGGTTCGGACAATGAGCAGTTCTTC.

CDR3 coding DNA: TGCGCCAGCAGCTTCAGTGACGAGCAGTACTTC. Its translation: CASSFSDEQYF. The V call is TRBV5-1, the J call TRBJ2-7; D ambiguous. CDR3 length: 11 amino acids. The ends were cut back, 2 bases at V and 5 bases at J, with 5 bases in the middle. The germline V gene encodes CDR1 SGHRS and CDR2 YFSETQ.

The J gene is TRBJ2-7, the V gene TRBV13; D may be TRBD2 (5 bases). This CDR3 is 15 amino acids long. Trimming removed 10 bases from V and 6 bases from J, with 25 bases in between. Looked up from germline, CDR1 is PRHDT and CDR2 is FYEKMQ (reference sequence). CDR3 region: CATRFPGLRPGEQYF. CDR3 nucleotides: TGTGCCACCCGCTTCCCTGGACTGCGACCGGGCGAGCAGTACTTC. The entire variable domain, with the rest obtained from reference TRBV13 and TRBJ2-7, is as follows: AAGVIQSPRHLIKEKRETATLKCYPIPRHDTVYWYQQGPGQDPQFLISFYEKMQSDKGSIPDRFSAQQFSDYHSELNMSSLELGDSALYFCATRFPGLRPGEQYFGPGTRLTVT.

This clone was seen only once. The V gene is TRBV14, the J gene TRBJ2-2; TRBD1 aligns across 9 bases. The CDR3 runs 16 residues. V lost 4 bases and J lost 7; bases outside the gene matches: 10. Germline values: CDR1 SGHDN, CDR2 FVKESK. The CDR3 spells CASSLPRTGVGGELFF. The CDR3 bases are TGTGCCAGCAGCCTACCCAGGACAGGGGTTGGCGGGGAGCTGTTTTTT.

The rearrangement joins TRBV29-1 to TRBJ2-4; 9 bases map to TRBD1. Germline assignment: CDR1 SQVTM and CDR2 ANQGSEA. J gave up 11 bases and V 5 bases, and 4 bases lay outside the gene matches. The CDR3 extends over 11 amino acids. CDR3 sequence reads: CSVRRDRVQYF. DNA for the CDR3: TGCAGCGTTCGACGGGACAGGGTTCAGTACTTC.

This clone was recorded only once. The rearrangement uses TRBV30 and TRBJ2-7, with 11 bases that match TRBD2. Germline V gene sequence: CDR1 GTSNPN, CDR2 SVGIG (reference sequence). CDR3 length: 16 residues. The V and J ends lost 3 bases and 4 bases, in that order; junction bases with no gene match: 11. CDR3: CAWSKPSGRIPYEQYF. The CDR3 DNA follows: TGTGCCTGGAGCAAACCTAGCGGGAGGATCCCGTACGAGCAGTACTTC.

The chain joins TRBV2 to TRBJ2-2, with 8 bases fitting TRBD1. Germline CDR1 reads SNHLY; CDR2 reads FYNNEI. The V segment lost 7 bases and the J segment 7 bases; nucleotides outside the gene matches: 5. This CDR3 has 13 amino acids. The CDR3 protein is CASTRGLGGELFF. In DNA, the CDR3 is TGTGCCAGCACCAGGGGGCTTGGCGGGGAGCTGTTTTTT.

This clone appeared a few times. The V and J genes are TRBV30 and TRBJ2-4; D remains unclear. V lost 2 bases, J lost 9 bases, and 23 bases lay in between. Germline-derived CDR1 and CDR2 are GTSNPN and SVGIG (reference sequence). The CDR3 extends over 16 amino acids. The CDR3 loop reads CAWSRPDVYPLSIQYF. The CDR3 DNA is TGTGCCTGGAGTCGACCGGACGTGTATCCTCTAAGCATTCAGTACTTC.

This clone has a handful of counts. The chain uses TRBV29-1 and TRBJ2-5; D ambiguous. Trimming took off 1 base at V and 2 bases at J, with 8 bases between the two ends. CDR1 SQVTM and CDR2 ANQGSEA come from the germline V gene. The CDR3 covers 13 residues. Here the CDR3 reads CSVEVSPQETQYF. The CDR3 nucleotides read TGCAGCGTTGAAGTCTCCCCACAAGAGACCCAGTACTTC.

This clone occurred a few times. This chain connects TRBV7-3 to TRBJ2-2, with D perhaps matching TRBD1 or TRBD2 (5 bases each). V shed 2 bases and J shed 0 bases, with 7 bases lying between them. Germline values: CDR1 SGHTA, CDR2 FQGTGA. The CDR3 contains 15 residues. In DNA, the CDR3 is TGTGCCAGCAGCTTATTGGGGGCGAACACCGGGGAGCTGTTTTTT. This gives the protein CASSLLGANTGELFF.